These 9 T cell receptor beta chains were sequenced from one sample in a study of patients and donors after allogeneic stem cell transplantation (dated by TCRdb to the early 2020s). Libraries came from RT-PCR. Reads for this sample came from a NextSeq 550. TCRdb ran its own pipeline on the public reads, namely fastp trimming at Q25 and MiXCR clone calling, and kept in-frame beta chains. For every CDR3 protein sequence, its rows merge into one entry that carries the most common genes and DNA. The sample table holds approximately 200,000 distinct CDR3 sequences, of which 35% to 50% were seen once. The ten biggest clones cover about 35% of the sample. Sequencing used blood, either unsorted or a sorted T cell fraction (not recorded which). The receptors here all came from a human donor who was either an allogeneic HSCT recipient or a stem cell or donor lymphocyte infusion donor (not recorded which). It is not recorded whose cells these are; they may come from a transplant donor.

This clonotype was seen more than once but under ten times. CDR3 in amino acids: CSVVRGTEAFF. The CDR3 region has the DNA TGCAGCGTTGTTCGGGGCACTGAAGCTTTCTTT. The chain couples TRBV29-1 to TRBJ1-1; D uncertain. CDR1 is SQVTM and CDR2 is ANQGSEA in the germline V gene. The CDR3 totals 11 residues. Deletions cut 4 bases from V and 4 bases from J, with 7 bases between.

The chain uses TRBV29-1 and TRBJ1-1; D gene unclear. The germline V gene encodes CDR1 SQVTM and CDR2 ANQGSEA. The V end lost 4 bases, the J end lost 4 bases, and 7 bases lay between the germline ends. The CDR3 is 11 amino acids. Written as DNA, the CDR3 is TGCAGCGTTGTTTGGTCCACTGAAGCTTTCTTT. The encoded protein is CSVVWSTEAFF.

The chain carries TRBV3-1 and TRBJ2-7; 10 bases match TRBD2. The CDR3 has 18 residues. The germline V gene encodes CDR1 LGHDT and CDR2 YNNKEL (reference sequence). Unmatched junction bases numbered 12, after V lost 1 base and J lost 3 bases. DNA of the CDR3: TGTGCCAGCAGCCAAGGTCCTAGCGGGGGATTCTACTACTACGAGCAGTACTTC. Protein product: CASSQGPSGGFYYYEQYF.

V is TRBV27 and J is TRBJ2-7; the match to TRBD1 covers 7 bases. Germline V gene data show CDR1 as MNHEY and CDR2 as SMNVEV (reference sequence). The V segment lost 1 base and the J segment 2 bases; nucleotides outside the gene matches: 2. This CDR3 is built from 14 residues. The CDR3 protein is CASSLWDSTYEQYF. DNA for the CDR3: TGTGCCAGCAGTTTATGGGACAGCACCTACGAGCAGTACTTC.

This clonotype occurred a few times. The chain has TRBV7-2 and TRBJ2-4, with D perhaps TRBD2 (5 bases). The length of the CDR3 is 15 residues. Germline lookup yields CDR1 SGHTA and CDR2 FQGNSA. Trimming stripped 1 base from V and 7 bases from J, with 14 bases between. CDR3: CASSLGGAAQNIQYF. CDR3 DNA sequence: TGTGCCAGCAGCTTAGGTGGAGCGGCTCAGAACATTCAGTACTTC.

The chain uses TRBV20-1 and TRBJ1-1; D may be TRBD1 (5 bases). CDR1 is DFQATT and CDR2 is SNEGSKA in the germline V gene (reference sequence). The CDR3 is 17 amino acids. Trimming cost V 5 bases and J 0 bases, with 22 bases left between them. The CDR3 sequence: CSAGAPWGRAMNTEAFF. The CDR3, as DNA: TGCAGTGCTGGGGCCCCTTGGGGCAGGGCTATGAACACTGAAGCTTTCTTT.

This clonotype was seen only a few times. This chain joins TRBV2 and TRBJ2-7; D might be TRBD1 (6 bases). The CDR3 loop spans 14 amino acids. CDR1 and CDR2 (germline): SNHLY, FYNNEI. Trimming left V 2 bases short and J 4 bases short, with 12 bases between. CDR3 nucleotide sequence: TGTGCCAGCAGTGAACCCAGGGGTGGTTACGAGCAGTACTTC. It codes for CASSEPRGGYEQYF.

As DNA, the CDR3 is TGTGCCAGCAGCGCCTCTCTAAGGGTGAACACTGAAGCTTTCTTT. Translating gives CASSASLRVNTEAFF. This chain connects TRBV7-9 to TRBJ1-1; no firm D call. V was shortened by 5 bases and J by 0 bases, with 13 bases between the two germline ends. Germline V gene sequence: CDR1 SEHNR, CDR2 FQNEAQ (reference sequence). The CDR3 sequence is 15 residues long.

This clonotype was counted between two and nine times. The rearrangement uses TRBV29-1 and TRBJ1-4; D perhaps matches TRBD1 (6 bases). The germline CDR1 and CDR2 sequences are SQVTM and ANQGSEA. The CDR3 loop spans 13 amino acids. The V and J ends lost 7 bases and 7 bases respectively, with 16 bases between them. CDR3 in DNA: TGCAGCGCCTGCAGAGGAGGGGGTGAAAAACTGTTTTTT. It codes for CSACRGGGEKLFF.